This T cell receptor beta chain was retrieved from a study of blood T cell repertoires in COVID-19. Study at large: Material from acute and convalescent COVID-19 was sourced from the United States, Italy and Spain. PBMCs, B-cell-depleted T cells, or T cells were the source of the cDNA or gDNA that made up the material.

Original methodology: For nucleated cells, counts were estimated from reference gene primer amplification. Measured with immunoSEQ multiplex PCR; TCRdb has only the in-frame clones, and not every one. That table is the source of V, J and clone size, and D and trimming were worked out from the DNA. The sample gives about 300,000 clones, nearly 90% of which show up once; roughly 2.9% is in the top ten. The germline V gene encodes CDR1 SGDLS and CDR2 YYNGEE. V was cut by 0 bases and J by 2 bases, with 8 bases left in between. This CDR3 is 14 amino acids long. The study drew participants aged about 18 to 95 years from roughly 25 US areas.

The source material was PBMCs or T cells enriched from blood (not recorded which). The sequence was collected from a woman in her forties or fifties who had been exposed to COVID-19. J is TRBJ1-1 and V is TRBV9; D gene uncertain. CDR3 region: CASSVVSGNTEAFF. CDR3 in DNA: TGTGCCAGCAGCGTAGTTTCGGGTAACACTGAAGCTTTCTTT.